Shown below are 22 T cell receptor beta chains from a single sample sequenced in a study of cytomegalovirus exposure and HLA in healthy donors (dated by TCRdb to the late 2010s). Libraries came from the immunoSEQ multiplex PCR assay. For the multiplex PCR, a mixture combining 60 forward primers for TCR Vbeta segments and 13 reverse primers for TCR Jbeta segments was used. The clones in this table, taken by TCRdb from immuneACCESS, are in-frame only. Not every clone is retained; where verified, under half of the shortfall comes from an unresolved V gene, and the cause of the rest is unknown. This sample has under 65,000 clones in its table, and approximately 86% of those were observed once. The ten largest clonotypes hold roughly 3.2% of the sample. Source material: PBMCs. Receptor source: a woman aged 18-29 years in good health and CMV-seronegative.

Only a few counts were recorded for this clone. This sequence joins TRBV18 and TRBJ2-3; D gene unclear. Germline CDR1 reads KGHSH; CDR2 reads LQKENI. CDR3 length equals 12 residues. Trimming pared 3 bases from V and 7 bases from J, leaving 8 bases between. CDR3 DNA: TGTGCCAGCTCACCCGGAGAACATACGCAGTATTTT. Translation: CASSPGEHTQYF. Based on the CDR3 plus reference TRBV18 and TRBJ2-3, the full variable domain is NAGVMQNPRHLVRRRGQEARLRCSPMKGHSHVYWYRQLPEEGLKFMVYLQKENIIDESGMPKERFSAEFPKEGPSILRIQQVVRGDSAAYFCASSPGEHTQYFGPGTRLTVL.

V is TRBV10-3 and J is TRBJ2-3, with TRBD2 as a possible D gene (5 bases). The CDR3 is 16 amino acids. In germline, CDR1 is ENHRY, CDR2 SYGVKD. V was shortened by 11 bases and J by 0 bases, with 21 bases between the two germline ends. CDR3 bases: TGTGCCGTCCGGAGTGTTAGCGCCGGAAGCACAGATACGCAGTATTTT. Encoded protein: CAVRSVSAGSTDTQYF.

This clone has only one observation. For the CDR3, the DNA is TGCGCCAGCAGCGCCGAGGGTGGAACAATGTTTTTT. The encoded protein is CASSAEGGTMFF. This sequence joins TRBV5-1 and TRBJ1-4; D is undetermined. This CDR3 comprises 12 residues. Trimming took off 4 bases at V and 15 bases at J, with 16 bases between the two ends. The germline V gene has CDR1 SGHRS and CDR2 YFSETQ. The entire variable domain, with the rest obtained from reference TRBV5-1 and TRBJ1-4, is as follows: KAGVTQTPRYLIKTRGQQVTLSCSPISGHRSVSWYQQTPGQGLQFLFEYFSETQRNKGNFPGRFSGRQFSNSRSEMNVSTLELGDSALYLCASSAEGGTMFFGSGTQLSVL.

This clone was detected once. This chain uses TRBV4-1 with TRBJ2-3; 11 positions agree with TRBD2. With V trimmed by 5 bases and J by 5 bases, 6 bases remained unmatched. The CDR3 loop spans 15 amino acids. Germline CDR1 and CDR2: MGHRA and YSYEKL. The CDR3: CASSFLTSGEDTQYF. The CDR3 coding sequence is TGCGCCAGCAGCTTCTTGACTAGCGGGGAAGATACGCAGTATTTT.

The chain recombines TRBV7-7 with TRBJ2-3; TRBD2 agrees at 13 bases. Germline CDR1 reads SSHAT; CDR2 reads FNYEAQ (reference sequence). CDR3 size: 16 residues. The junction had 7 bases not matched to a gene; V was cut back by 5 bases and J by 5 bases. The CDR3 spells CASSLGTSGIGDTQYF. DNA of the CDR3: TGTGCCAGCAGCCTAGGGACTAGCGGGATAGGAGATACGCAGTATTTT. Drawing the rest from reference TRBV7-7 and TRBJ2-3, the complete variable domain is GAGVSQSPRYKVTKRGQDVTLRCDPISSHATLYWYQQALGQGPEFLTYFNYEAQPDKSGLPSDRFSAERPEGSISTLTIQRTEQRDSAMYRCASSLGTSGIGDTQYFGPGTRLTVL.

The chain employs TRBV9 and TRBJ1-1, with D hard to call. V lost 0 bases and J lost 5, with 11 bases in between. The CDR3 loop spans 14 amino acids. Germline values: CDR1 SGDLS, CDR2 YYNGEE. The CDR3 region is CASSVAARGTEAFF. In DNA form, the CDR3 reads TGTGCCAGCAGCGTAGCGGCGCGGGGTACTGAAGCTTTCTTT.

This chain links TRBV28 with TRBJ2-5, with 8 bases matching TRBD2. V lost 6 bases, J lost 5 bases, and 8 bases stayed unmatched. The CDR3 covers 14 residues. CDR1 and CDR2 from the germline V gene are MDHEN and SYDVKM. CDR3 bases: TGTGCCAGCAGACCCAGCGGGAGCTTGGAGACCCAGTACTTC. This sequence encodes CASRPSGSLETQYF.

This clone has more than one count but fewer than ten. The gene calls are TRBV6-1 and TRBJ2-1, with 9 bases fitting TRBD2. The CDR3 is 15 amino acids. Germline V gene sequence: CDR1 MNHNS, CDR2 SASEGT. Losses at the gene ends were 5 bases for V and 6 bases for J; bases not matched to a gene: 8. The CDR3 DNA sequence: TGTGCCAGCAGTCCGACTAGCGGAGCCCCCAATGAGCAGTTCTTC. Translation: CASSPTSGAPNEQFF.

A few counts support this clone. CDR3 protein: CASSLTGRQPQHF. CDR3 DNA: TGCGCCAGCAGCCTGACAGGGCGACAGCCCCAGCATTTT. This chain joins TRBV5-1 and TRBJ1-5; the match to TRBD1 covers 7 bases. The J segment lost 7 bases and the V segment lost 4 bases, leaving 5 bases of the junction unmatched. This CDR3 has 13 residues. The germline gives CDR1 SGHRS, CDR2 YFSETQ.

This chain uses TRBV5-5 with TRBJ2-1, with 7 positions matching TRBD2. After removal of 2 bases from V and 3 bases from J, the junction contained 14 bases not matched to a gene. Germline V gene data show CDR1 as SGHKS and CDR2 as YYEKEE (reference sequence). The CDR3 length is 18 residues. The CDR3 region is CASSFLQPGLAVYNEQFF. CDR3 bases: TGTGCCAGCAGCTTTCTTCAGCCAGGGCTAGCGGTCTACAATGAGCAGTTCTTC.

The chain has TRBV28 and TRBJ2-7; 7 nucleotides agree with TRBD2. Germline V gives CDR1 MDHEN, CDR2 SYDVKM. This CDR3 contains 13 residues. The trim removed 8 bases at V and 1 base at J, leaving 5 bases unmatched. In DNA form, the CDR3 reads TGTGCCAGCGGACGGGGGGTGTCCTACGAGCAGTACTTC. Its translation: CASGRGVSYEQYF. The full variable domain, in which reference TRBV28 and TRBJ2-7 provide the parts outside the CDR3, is DVKVTQSSRYLVKRTGEKVFLECVQDMDHENMFWYRQDPGLGLRLIYFSYDVKMKEKGDIPEGYSVSREKKERFSLILESASTNQTSMYLCASGRGVSYEQYFGPGTRLTVT.

The chain employs TRBV5-1 and TRBJ2-5; perhaps TRBD2 as D (6 bases). V shed 0 bases and J shed 2 bases, with 11 bases lying between them. Germline CDR1 and CDR2: SGHRS and YFSETQ. The CDR3 is 15 residues long. The CDR3 reads CASSLGSGLQETQYF. The CDR3 DNA sequence: TGCGCCAGCAGCTTGGGGTCCGGACTACAAGAGACCCAGTACTTC.

In DNA form, the CDR3 reads TGCGCCAGCAGCCAAGGTGGACTAGCGGGGCCCTCGGGTAATGAGCAGTTCTTC. Translated, it gives CASSQGGLAGPSGNEQFF. The chain couples TRBV4-1 to TRBJ2-1; TRBD2 agrees at 12 bases. The CDR3 is 18 amino acids. V dropped 1 base and J dropped 7; count of bases not matched to a gene: 11. Germline-derived CDR1 and CDR2 are MGHRA and YSYEKL.

V gene TRBV6-1 combines with J gene TRBJ2-5; weak D call: TRBD1 (6 bases). CDR1 and CDR2 (germline): MNHNS, SASEGT. The CDR3 is 14 amino acids. Trimming took 6 bases from V and 4 from J, leaving 15 bases between them. The CDR3 coding sequence is TGTGCCAGCAGCGAAACCCAGGGGCGAGAGACCCAGTACTTC. Translation gives CASSETQGRETQYF.

This clone turned up a few times. The CDR3 is CASSLGSTGLGNQPQHF. For the CDR3, the DNA is TGTGCCAGCAGTTTGGGGTCGACAGGGTTGGGCAATCAGCCCCAGCATTTT. The rearrangement uses TRBV7-9 and TRBJ1-5; TRBD1 matches 7 bases. This CDR3 region has 17 residues. In germline, CDR1 is SEHNR, CDR2 FQNEAQ (reference sequence). V shed 6 bases and J 2 bases; nucleotides not matched to a gene: 13.

This chain uses TRBV9 with TRBJ2-1; D may be TRBD1 (5 bases). The CDR3 has 15 residues. Trimming left V 4 bases short and J 6 bases short, with 17 bases between. Germline CDR1 is SGDLS and CDR2 is YYNGEE. CDR3 residues: CASSPRVSLLNEQFF. Written as DNA, the CDR3 is TGTGCCAGCAGCCCCAGGGTCAGTCTTCTCAATGAGCAGTTCTTC.

This rearrangement joins TRBV7-9 to TRBJ2-7, with D possibly TRBD2 on 6 matching bases. This CDR3 is built from 16 residues. V dropped 0 bases and J dropped 2 bases, with 14 bases sitting between them. CDR1 SEHNR and CDR2 FQNEAQ come from the germline V gene (reference sequence). DNA of the CDR3: TGTGCCAGCAGCTTAGCGCTTGGGGGGATTCCCTACGAGCAGTACTTC. It codes for CASSLALGGIPYEQYF. The full variable domain, in which reference TRBV7-9 and TRBJ2-7 provide the parts outside the CDR3, is DTGVSQNPRHKITKRGQNVTFRCDPISEHNRLYWYRQTLGQGPEFLTYFQNEAQLEKSRLLSDRFSAERPKGSFSTLEIQRTEQGDSAMYLCASSLALGGIPYEQYFGPGTRLTVT.

This clone turned up a few times. V usage is TRBV7-9 and J usage is TRBJ1-2; no firm D call. Germline V gives CDR1 SEHNR, CDR2 FQNEAQ (reference sequence). The CDR3 has 14 amino acids. V was clipped by 5 bases and J by 0 bases, with 10 bases between them. For the CDR3, the DNA is TGTGCCAGCAGCGAAACACAATCTAACTATGGCTACACCTTC. Translated, it gives CASSETQSNYGYTF.

The rearrangement uses TRBV27 and TRBJ2-3, with 10 bases lining up with TRBD2. The V gene's germline CDR1 is MNHEY and CDR2 SMNVEV (reference sequence). The CDR3 is 18 amino acids. V dropped 6 bases and J dropped 2; count of bases not matched to a gene: 14. The CDR3 DNA reads as TGTGCCAGCAGCGCTGGCCGAGGGCTAGCGGGAGTCACAGATACGCAGTATTTT. Encoded protein: CASSAGRGLAGVTDTQYF.

The sample holds a few counts of this clone. The chain links TRBV19 to TRBJ2-1; 11 bases align to TRBD2. V trimming: 5 bases; J trimming: 4 bases; junction bases outside the gene matches: 4. This CDR3 is built from 15 residues. Germline values: CDR1 LNHDA, CDR2 SQIVND (reference sequence). CDR3 region: CASSVTSGAYNEQFF. In DNA form, the CDR3 reads TGTGCCAGTAGTGTGACTAGCGGGGCTTACAATGAGCAGTTCTTC.

The rearrangement joins TRBV29-1 to TRBJ2-2; TRBD2 agrees at 12 bases. Looked up from germline, CDR1 is SQVTM and CDR2 is ANQGSEA. Germline trimming cut 7 bases from V and 3 bases from J; bases unmatched to any gene: 3. This CDR3 has 14 amino acids. The CDR3 reads CSARLAGDTGELFF. The CDR3 DNA sequence: TGCAGCGCCCGACTAGCGGGAGACACCGGGGAGCTGTTTTTT.

This clone was seen a few times. The genes are TRBV28 and TRBJ2-7; 9 bases line up with TRBD2. This CDR3 comprises 16 residues. The V gene's germline CDR1 is MDHEN and CDR2 SYDVKM. The J segment lost 2 bases and the V segment lost 5 bases, leaving 10 bases of the junction unmatched. Written as DNA, the CDR3 is TGTGCCAGCAGTCCCTGGACTAGCGTACCAACCTACGAGCAGTACTTC. This encodes CASSPWTSVPTYEQYF. The variable domain in full, with the rest retrieved from reference TRBV28 and TRBJ2-7, is DVKVTQSSRYLVKRTGEKVFLECVQDMDHENMFWYRQDPGLGLRLIYFSYDVKMKEKGDIPEGYSVSREKKERFSLILESASTNQTSMYLCASSPWTSVPTYEQYFGPGTRLTVT.